This T cell receptor (beta chain) was retrieved from a study of early T cells in non-severe SARS-CoV-2 infection. Many counts were recorded for this clonotype. Germline lookup yields CDR1 MGHDK and CDR2 SYGVNS. V lost 6 bases, J lost 10 bases, and 8 bases stayed unmatched. The CDR3 is 13 residues long. TCRdb re-called the 5' RACE reads through MiXCR, storing one row per CDR3 protein. The sample lists about 66,000 distinct CDR3 sequences; approximately 9% were seen once. This TCR derives from an adult who was a healthcare worker with PCR-confirmed SARS-CoV-2 infection or an uninfected control (not recorded which). Sequenced: whole blood. This chain links TRBV25-1 with TRBJ1-2, with 10 bases aligning to TRBD1. CDR3 bases: TGTGCCAGCAGGACAGGGGGCGCCTACGTCTACACCTTC. It is translated as CASRTGGAYVYTF.